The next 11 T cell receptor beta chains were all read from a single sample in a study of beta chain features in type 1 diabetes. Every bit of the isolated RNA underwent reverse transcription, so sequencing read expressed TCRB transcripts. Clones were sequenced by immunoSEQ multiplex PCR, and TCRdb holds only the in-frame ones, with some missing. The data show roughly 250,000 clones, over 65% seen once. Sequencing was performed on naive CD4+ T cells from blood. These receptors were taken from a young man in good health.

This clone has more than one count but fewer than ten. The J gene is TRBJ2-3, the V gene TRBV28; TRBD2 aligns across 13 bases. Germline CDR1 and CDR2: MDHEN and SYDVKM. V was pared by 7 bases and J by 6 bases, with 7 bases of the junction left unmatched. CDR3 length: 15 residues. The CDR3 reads CASTTSGRAMDTQYF. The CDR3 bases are TGTGCCAGCACCACTAGCGGGAGGGCCATGGATACGCAGTATTTT.

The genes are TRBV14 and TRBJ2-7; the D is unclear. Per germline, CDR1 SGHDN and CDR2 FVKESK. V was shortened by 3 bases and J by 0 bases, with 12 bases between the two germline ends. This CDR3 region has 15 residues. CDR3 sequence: CASSHPRPGSYEQYF. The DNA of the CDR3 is TGTGCCAGCAGCCATCCCAGGCCAGGCTCCTACGAGCAGTACTTC.

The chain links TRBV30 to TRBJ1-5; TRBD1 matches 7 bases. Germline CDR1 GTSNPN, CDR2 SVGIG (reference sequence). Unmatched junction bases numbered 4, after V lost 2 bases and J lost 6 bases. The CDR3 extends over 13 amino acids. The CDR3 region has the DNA TGTGCCTGGAGTACAGGGGACGCTCAGCCCCAGCATTTT. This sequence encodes CAWSTGDAQPQHF.

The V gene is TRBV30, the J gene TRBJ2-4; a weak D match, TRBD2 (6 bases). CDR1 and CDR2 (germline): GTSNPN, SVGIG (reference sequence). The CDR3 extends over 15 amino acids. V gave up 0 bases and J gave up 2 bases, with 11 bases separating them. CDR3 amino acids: CAWSVLGGSKNIQYF. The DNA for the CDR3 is TGTGCCTGGAGTGTACTGGGAGGATCCAAAAACATTCAGTACTTC.

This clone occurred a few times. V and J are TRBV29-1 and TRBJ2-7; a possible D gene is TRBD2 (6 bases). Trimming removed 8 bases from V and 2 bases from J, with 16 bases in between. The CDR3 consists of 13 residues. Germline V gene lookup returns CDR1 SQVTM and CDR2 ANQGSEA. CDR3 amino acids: CSPSGLATYEQYF. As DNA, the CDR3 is TGCAGCCCTTCGGGACTCGCAACCTACGAGCAGTACTTC.

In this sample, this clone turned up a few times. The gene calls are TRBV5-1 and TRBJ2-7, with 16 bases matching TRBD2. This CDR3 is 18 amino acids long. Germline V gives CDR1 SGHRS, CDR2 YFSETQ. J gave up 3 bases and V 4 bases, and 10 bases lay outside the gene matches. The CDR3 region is CASSPGLAGGRSFYEQYF. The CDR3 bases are TGCGCCAGCAGCCCGGGACTAGCGGGAGGGCGGAGTTTCTACGAGCAGTACTTC.

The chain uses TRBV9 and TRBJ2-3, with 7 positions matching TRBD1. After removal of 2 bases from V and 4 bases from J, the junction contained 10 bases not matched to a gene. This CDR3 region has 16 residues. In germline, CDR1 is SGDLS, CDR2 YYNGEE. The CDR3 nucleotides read TGTGCCAGCAGCGTTACCGGGACAGAACCCCCAGATACGCAGTATTTT. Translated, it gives CASSVTGTEPPDTQYF.

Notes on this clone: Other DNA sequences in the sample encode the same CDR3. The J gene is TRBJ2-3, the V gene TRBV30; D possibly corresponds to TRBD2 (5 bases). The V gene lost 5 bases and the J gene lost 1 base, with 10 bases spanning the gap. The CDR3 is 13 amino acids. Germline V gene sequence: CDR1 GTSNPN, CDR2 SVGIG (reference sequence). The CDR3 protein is CAWSSGGTDTQYF. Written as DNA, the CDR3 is TGTGCCTGGTCATCCGGGGGCACAGATACGCAGTATTTT.

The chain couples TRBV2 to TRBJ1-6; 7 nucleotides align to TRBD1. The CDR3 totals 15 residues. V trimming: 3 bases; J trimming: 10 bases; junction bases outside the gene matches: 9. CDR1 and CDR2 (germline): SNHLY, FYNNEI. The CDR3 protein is CASSEEGAIQSPLHF. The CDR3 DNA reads TGTGCCAGCAGTGAGGAGGGGGCTATACAATCACCCCTCCACTTT.

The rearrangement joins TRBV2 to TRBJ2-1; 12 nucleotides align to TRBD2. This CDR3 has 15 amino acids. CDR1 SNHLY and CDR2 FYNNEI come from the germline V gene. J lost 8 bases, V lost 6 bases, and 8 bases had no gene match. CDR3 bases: TGTGCCAGCAGCCCACTAGCGGGGGGCATGGATGAGCAGTTCTTC. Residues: CASSPLAGGMDEQFF. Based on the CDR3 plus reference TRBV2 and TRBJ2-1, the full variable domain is EPEVTQTPSHQVTQMGQEVILRCVPISNHLYFYWYRQILGQKVEFLVSFYNNEISEKSEIFDDQFSVERPDGSNFTLKIRSTKLEDSAMYFCASSPLAGGMDEQFFGPGTRLTVL.

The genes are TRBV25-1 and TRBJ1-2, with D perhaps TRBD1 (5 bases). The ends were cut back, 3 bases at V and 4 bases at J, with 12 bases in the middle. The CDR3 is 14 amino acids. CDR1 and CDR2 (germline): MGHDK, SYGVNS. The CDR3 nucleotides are TGTGCCAGCAGTGAGGGGGATGGGGGCTATGGCTACACCTTC. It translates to CASSEGDGGYGYTF.